A selection of T cell receptor beta chains follows, all from one sample in a study of identical twins. One entry per CDR3 protein, called by TCRdb with MiXCR from the 5' RACE reads. Of hundreds of thousands of distinct CDR3 sequences in the sample, 24% were seen once. This sample was also put to use in a study of T cells expressing NK-cell markers.

Sequenced sample: CD4+ T cells sorted from blood. The receptors stem from a woman aged 18 to 35 in good health. CDR3s leave out the opening cysteine and the closing phenylalanine or tryptophan. Fields, in order: J gene, CDR3 length, V gene, CDR3 protein.

j_call: TRBJ1-1
cdr3_length: 11
v_call: TRBV20-1
cdr3_aa: SATRQKSTEAF

j_call: TRBJ2-3
cdr3_length: 15
v_call: TRBV6-2/TRBV6-3
cdr3_aa: ASSPGTSGRTADTQY

j_call: TRBJ1-2
cdr3_length: 12
v_call: TRBV5-1
cdr3_aa: ASSPSPYIYGYT

j_call: TRBJ1-1
cdr3_length: 12
v_call: TRBV6-1
cdr3_aa: ASNPRGEGAEAF

j_call: TRBJ1-2
cdr3_length: 12
v_call: TRBV9
cdr3_aa: ASSIDRGNYGYT

j_call: TRBJ2-7
cdr3_length: 11
v_call: TRBV15
cdr3_aa: ATSRATSYEQY

j_call: TRBJ2-7
cdr3_length: 11
v_call: TRBV20-1
cdr3_aa: SAKGGGTYEQY

j_call: TRBJ1-2
cdr3_length: 13
v_call: TRBV18
cdr3_aa: ASSPNEDLNYGYT

j_call: TRBJ1-2
cdr3_length: 11
v_call: TRBV20-1
cdr3_aa: SARFQGSHGYT

j_call: TRBJ2-7
cdr3_length: 13
v_call: TRBV28
cdr3_aa: ASSGQGIALYEQY

j_call: TRBJ1-2
cdr3_length: 10
v_call: TRBV9
cdr3_aa: ASSVDSFGYT

j_call: TRBJ1-1
cdr3_length: 12
v_call: TRBV10-3
cdr3_aa: AISESRGRAEAF

j_call: TRBJ2-1
cdr3_length: 9
v_call: TRBV11-2
cdr3_aa: ASTGGREQF

j_call: TRBJ2-1
cdr3_length: 15
v_call: TRBV18
cdr3_aa: ASSLNLAGANYNEQF

j_call: TRBJ2-3
cdr3_length: 12
v_call: TRBV12-3/TRBV12-4
cdr3_aa: ASSSQGGADTQY

j_call: TRBJ2-3
cdr3_length: 11
v_call: TRBV4-3
cdr3_aa: ASSQDRLNTQY

j_call: TRBJ2-1
cdr3_length: 14
v_call: TRBV20-1
cdr3_aa: RATSGGPSSYNEQF

j_call: TRBJ2-1
cdr3_length: 13
v_call: TRBV6-4
cdr3_aa: ASKRGSGTYNEQF